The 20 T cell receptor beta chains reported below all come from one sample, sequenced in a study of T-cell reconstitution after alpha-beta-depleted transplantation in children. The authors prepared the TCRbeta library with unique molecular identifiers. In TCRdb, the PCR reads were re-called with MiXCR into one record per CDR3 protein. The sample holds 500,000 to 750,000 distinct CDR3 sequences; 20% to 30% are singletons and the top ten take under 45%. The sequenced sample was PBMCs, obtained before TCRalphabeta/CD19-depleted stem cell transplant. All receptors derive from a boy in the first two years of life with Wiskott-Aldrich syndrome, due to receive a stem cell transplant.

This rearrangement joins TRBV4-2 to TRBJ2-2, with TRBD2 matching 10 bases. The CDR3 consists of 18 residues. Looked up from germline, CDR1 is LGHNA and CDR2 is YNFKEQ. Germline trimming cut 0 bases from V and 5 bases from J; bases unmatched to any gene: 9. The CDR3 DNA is TGTGCCAGCAGCCAAGATCACCAGCGGGAGGGCCTAACCGGGGAGCTGTTTTTT. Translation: CASSQDHQREGLTGELFF.

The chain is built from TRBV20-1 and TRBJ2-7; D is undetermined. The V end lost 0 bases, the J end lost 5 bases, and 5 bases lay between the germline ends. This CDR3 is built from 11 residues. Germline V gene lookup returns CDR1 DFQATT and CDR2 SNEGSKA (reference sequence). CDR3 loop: CSARDQNEQYF. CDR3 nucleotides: TGCAGTGCTAGAGATCAAAACGAGCAGTACTTC.

CDR3 sequence reads: CSVGWSRANTGELFF. For the CDR3, the DNA is TGCAGCGTAGGGTGGTCCAGGGCGAACACCGGGGAGCTGTTTTTT. V and J are TRBV29-1 and TRBJ2-2, with D perhaps matching TRBD1 (5 bases). This CDR3 is 15 amino acids long. Trimming stripped 6 bases from V and 0 bases from J, with 14 bases between. CDR1 SQVTM and CDR2 ANQGSEA come from the germline V gene.

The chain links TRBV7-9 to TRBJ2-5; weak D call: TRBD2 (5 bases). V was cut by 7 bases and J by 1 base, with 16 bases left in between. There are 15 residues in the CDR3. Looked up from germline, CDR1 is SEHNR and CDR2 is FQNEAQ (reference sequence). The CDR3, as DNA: TGTGCCAGCACCCGTGGGGAGATGGTCCAAGAGACCCAGTACTTC. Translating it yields CASTRGEMVQETQYF.

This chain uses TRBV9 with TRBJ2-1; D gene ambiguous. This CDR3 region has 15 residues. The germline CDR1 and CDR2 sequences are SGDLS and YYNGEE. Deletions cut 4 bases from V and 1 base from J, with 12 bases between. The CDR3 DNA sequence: TGTGCCAGCAGCCCTCGAAAGAATTCCTACAATGAGCAGTTCTTC. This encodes CASSPRKNSYNEQFF.

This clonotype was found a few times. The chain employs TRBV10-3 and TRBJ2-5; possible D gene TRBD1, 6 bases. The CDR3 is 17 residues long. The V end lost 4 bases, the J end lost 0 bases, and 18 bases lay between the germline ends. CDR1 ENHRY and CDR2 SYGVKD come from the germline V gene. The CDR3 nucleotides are TGTGCCATCAGTGCCAGGGGACGCGAAAACCACCAAGAGACCCAGTACTTC. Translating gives CAISARGRENHQETQYF.

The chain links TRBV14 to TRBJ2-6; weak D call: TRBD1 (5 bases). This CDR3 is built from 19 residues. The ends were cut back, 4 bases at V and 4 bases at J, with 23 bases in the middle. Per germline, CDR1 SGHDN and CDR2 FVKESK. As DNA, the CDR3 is TGTGCCAGCAGCCCCAGTCAGGCAGGGAATACGGAAGGGGCCAACGTCCTGACTTTC. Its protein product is CASSPSQAGNTEGANVLTF. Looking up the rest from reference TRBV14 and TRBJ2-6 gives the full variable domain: EAGVTQFPSHSVIEKGQTVTLRCDPISGHDNLYWYRRVMGKEIKFLLHFVKESKQDESGMPNNRFLAERTGGTYSTLKVQPAELEDSGVYFCASSPSQAGNTEGANVLTFGAGSRLTVL.

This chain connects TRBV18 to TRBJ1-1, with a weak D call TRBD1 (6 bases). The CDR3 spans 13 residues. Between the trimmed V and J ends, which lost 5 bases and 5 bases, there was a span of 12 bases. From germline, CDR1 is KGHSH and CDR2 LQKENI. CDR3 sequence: CASSTKTGTEAFF. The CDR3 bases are TGTGCCAGCTCAACTAAAACAGGGACTGAAGCTTTCTTT.

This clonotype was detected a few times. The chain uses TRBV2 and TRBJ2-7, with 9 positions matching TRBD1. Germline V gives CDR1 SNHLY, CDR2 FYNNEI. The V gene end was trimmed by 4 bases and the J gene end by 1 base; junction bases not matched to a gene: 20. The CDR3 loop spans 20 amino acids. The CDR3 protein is CASSGPIGTGTFFYSYEQYF. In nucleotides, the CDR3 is TGTGCCAGCAGTGGCCCTATAGGGACAGGGACGTTTTTTTATTCCTACGAGCAGTACTTC.

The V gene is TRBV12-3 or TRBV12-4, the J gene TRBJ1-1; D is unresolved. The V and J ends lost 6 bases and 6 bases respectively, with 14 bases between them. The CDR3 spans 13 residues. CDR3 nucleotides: TGTGCCAGCAGGTTTGTGGGAGTTGCTGAAGCTTTCTTT. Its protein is CASRFVGVAEAFF.

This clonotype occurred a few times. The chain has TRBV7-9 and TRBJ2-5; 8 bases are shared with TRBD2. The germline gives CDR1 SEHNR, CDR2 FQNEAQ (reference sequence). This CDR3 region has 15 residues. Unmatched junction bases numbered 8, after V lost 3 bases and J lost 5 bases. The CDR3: CASSFKAGVTETQYF. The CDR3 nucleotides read TGTGCCAGCAGCTTCAAAGCGGGAGTAACCGAGACCCAGTACTTC. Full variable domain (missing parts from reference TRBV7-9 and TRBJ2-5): DTGVSQNPRHKITKRGQNVTFRCDPISEHNRLYWYRQTLGQGPEFLTYFQNEAQLEKSRLLSDRFSAERPKGSFSTLEIQRTEQGDSAMYLCASSFKAGVTETQYFGPGTRLLVL.

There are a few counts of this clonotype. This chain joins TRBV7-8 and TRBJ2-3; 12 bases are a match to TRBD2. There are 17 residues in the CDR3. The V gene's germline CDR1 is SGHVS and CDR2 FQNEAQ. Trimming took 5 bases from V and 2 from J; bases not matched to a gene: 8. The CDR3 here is CASSQKGLAGNTDTQYF. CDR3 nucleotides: TGTGCCAGCAGCCAAAAGGGACTAGCGGGTAACACAGATACGCAGTATTTT.

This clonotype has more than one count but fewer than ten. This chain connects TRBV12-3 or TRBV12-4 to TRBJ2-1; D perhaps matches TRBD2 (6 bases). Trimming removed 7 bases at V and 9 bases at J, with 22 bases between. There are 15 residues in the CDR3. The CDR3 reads CASTQDVGGISEQFF. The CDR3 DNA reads TGTGCCAGCACTCAGGATGTGGGAGGAATTAGTGAGCAGTTCTTC.

CDR3 loop: CSAPSLATNEKLFF. Here the CDR3 DNA reads TGCAGTGCTCCCTCTCTTGCAACTAATGAAAAACTGTTTTTT. V is TRBV20-1 and J is TRBJ1-4; D is undetermined. This CDR3 region has 14 residues. V was clipped by 5 bases and J by 0 bases, with 10 bases between them. CDR1 and CDR2 from the germline V gene are DFQATT and SNEGSKA (reference sequence).

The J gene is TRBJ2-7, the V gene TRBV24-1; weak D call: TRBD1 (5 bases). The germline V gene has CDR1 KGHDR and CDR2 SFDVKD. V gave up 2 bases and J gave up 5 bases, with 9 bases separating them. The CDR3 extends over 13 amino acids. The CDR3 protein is CATSDSDRNEQYF. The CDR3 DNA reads TGTGCCACCAGTGATTCTGACAGAAACGAGCAGTACTTC.

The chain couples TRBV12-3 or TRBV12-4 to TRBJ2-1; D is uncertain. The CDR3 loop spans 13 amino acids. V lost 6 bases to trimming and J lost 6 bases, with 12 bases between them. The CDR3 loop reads CASSSSLLNEQFF. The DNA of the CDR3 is TGTGCCAGCAGCTCTTCGTTACTCAATGAGCAGTTCTTC.

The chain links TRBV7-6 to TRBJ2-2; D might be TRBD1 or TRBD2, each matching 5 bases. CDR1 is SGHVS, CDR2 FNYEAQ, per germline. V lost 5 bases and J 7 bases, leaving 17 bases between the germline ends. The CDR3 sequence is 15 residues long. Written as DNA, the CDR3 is TGTGCCAGCAGCCACGAGGGGCAGAGGGTCGGGGAGCTGTTTTTT. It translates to CASSHEGQRVGELFF.

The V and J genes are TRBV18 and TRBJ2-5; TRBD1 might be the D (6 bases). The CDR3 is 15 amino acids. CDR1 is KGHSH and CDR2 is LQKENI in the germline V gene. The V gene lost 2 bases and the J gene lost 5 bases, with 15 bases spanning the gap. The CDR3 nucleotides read TGTGCCAGCTCACCATTTACAGGGACCTTGGAGACCCAGTACTTC. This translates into CASSPFTGTLETQYF.

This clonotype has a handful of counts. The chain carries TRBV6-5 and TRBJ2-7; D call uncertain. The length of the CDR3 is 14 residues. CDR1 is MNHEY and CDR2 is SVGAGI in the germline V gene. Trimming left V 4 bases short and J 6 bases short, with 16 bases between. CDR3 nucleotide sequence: TGTGCCAGCAGTTTATACGGACGTCCCCTCGAGCAGTACTTC. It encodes CASSLYGRPLEQYF.

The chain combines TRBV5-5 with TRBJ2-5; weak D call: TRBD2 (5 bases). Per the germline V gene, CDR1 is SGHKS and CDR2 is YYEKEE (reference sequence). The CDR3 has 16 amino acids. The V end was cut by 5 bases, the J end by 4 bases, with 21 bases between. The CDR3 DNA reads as TGTGCCAGCAGAACCTTTAGCGTTCGATCGGGAGAGACCCAGTACTTC. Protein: CASRTFSVRSGETQYF.